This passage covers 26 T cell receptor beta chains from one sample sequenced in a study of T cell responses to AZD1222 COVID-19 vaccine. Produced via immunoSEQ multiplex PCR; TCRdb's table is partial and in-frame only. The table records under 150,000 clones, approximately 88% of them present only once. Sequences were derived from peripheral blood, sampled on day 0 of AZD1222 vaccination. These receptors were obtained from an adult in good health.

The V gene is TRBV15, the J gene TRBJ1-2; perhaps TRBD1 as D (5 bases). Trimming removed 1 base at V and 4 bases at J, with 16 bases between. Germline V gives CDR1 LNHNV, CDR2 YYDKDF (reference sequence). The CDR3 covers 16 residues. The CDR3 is CATSRASPGQGYGYTF. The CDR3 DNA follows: TGTGCCACCAGCAGAGCTTCGCCTGGGCAGGGCTATGGCTACACCTTC.

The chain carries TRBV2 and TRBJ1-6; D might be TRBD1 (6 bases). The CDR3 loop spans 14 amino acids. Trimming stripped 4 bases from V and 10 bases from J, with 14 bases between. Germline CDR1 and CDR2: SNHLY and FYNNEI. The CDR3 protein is CASSAHRDGSPLHF. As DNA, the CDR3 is TGTGCCAGCAGTGCGCACAGGGACGGCTCACCCCTCCACTTT.

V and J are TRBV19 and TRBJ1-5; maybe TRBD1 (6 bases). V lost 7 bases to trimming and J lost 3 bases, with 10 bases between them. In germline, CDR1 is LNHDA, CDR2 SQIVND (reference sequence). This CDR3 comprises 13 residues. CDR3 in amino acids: CASTGADNQPQHF. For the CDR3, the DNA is TGTGCCAGTACAGGGGCAGACAATCAGCCCCAGCATTTT.

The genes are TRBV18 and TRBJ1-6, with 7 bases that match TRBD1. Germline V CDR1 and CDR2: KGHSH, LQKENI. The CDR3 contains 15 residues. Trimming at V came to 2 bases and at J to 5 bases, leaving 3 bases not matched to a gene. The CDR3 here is CASSPGQGDNSPLHF. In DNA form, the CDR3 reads TGTGCCAGCTCACCAGGGCAGGGGGATAATTCACCCCTCCACTTT. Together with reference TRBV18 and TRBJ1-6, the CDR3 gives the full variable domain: NAGVMQNPRHLVRRRGQEARLRCSPMKGHSHVYWYRQLPEEGLKFMVYLQKENIIDESGMPKERFSAEFPKEGPSILRIQQVVRGDSAAYFCASSPGQGDNSPLHFGNGTRLTVT.

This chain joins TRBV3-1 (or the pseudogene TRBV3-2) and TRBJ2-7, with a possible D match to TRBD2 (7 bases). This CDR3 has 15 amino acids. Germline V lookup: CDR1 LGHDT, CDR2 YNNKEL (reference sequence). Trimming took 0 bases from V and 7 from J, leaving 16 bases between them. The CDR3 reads CASSQDGGAVGEQYF. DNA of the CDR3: TGTGCCAGCAGCCAAGATGGGGGGGCGGTCGGGGAGCAGTACTTC.

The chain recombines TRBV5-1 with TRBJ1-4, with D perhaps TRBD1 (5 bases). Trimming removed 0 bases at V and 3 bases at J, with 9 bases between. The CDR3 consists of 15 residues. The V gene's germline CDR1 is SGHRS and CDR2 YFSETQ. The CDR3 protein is CASSLGGAANEKLFF. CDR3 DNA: TGCGCCAGCAGCTTGGGCGGGGCGGCTAATGAAAAACTGTTTTTT.

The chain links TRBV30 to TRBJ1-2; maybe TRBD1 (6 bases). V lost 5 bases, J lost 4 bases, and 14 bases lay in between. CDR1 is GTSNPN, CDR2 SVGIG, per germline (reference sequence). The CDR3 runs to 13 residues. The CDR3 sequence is CAWGQYQGYGYTF. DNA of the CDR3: TGTGCCTGGGGACAGTATCAAGGCTATGGCTACACCTTC.

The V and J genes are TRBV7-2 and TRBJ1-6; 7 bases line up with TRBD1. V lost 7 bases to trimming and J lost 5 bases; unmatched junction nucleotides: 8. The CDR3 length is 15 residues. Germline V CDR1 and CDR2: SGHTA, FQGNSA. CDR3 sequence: CASNPQGGDNSPLHF. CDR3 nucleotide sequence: TGTGCCAGCAACCCCCAGGGGGGAGATAATTCACCCCTCCACTTT. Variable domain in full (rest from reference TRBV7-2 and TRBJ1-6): GAGVSQSPSNKVTEKGKDVELRCDPISGHTALYWYRQSLGQGLEFLIYFQGNSAPDKSGLPSDRFSAERTGGSVSTLTIQRTQQEDSAVYLCASNPQGGDNSPLHFGNGTRLTVT.

CDR3 sequence: CASSSTGDSNTGELFF. CDR3 coding DNA: TGTGCCAGCAGCTCTACAGGGGACTCGAACACCGGGGAGCTGTTTTTT. The chain carries TRBV5-6 and TRBJ2-2; D possibly corresponds to TRBD1 (7 bases). This CDR3 is built from 16 residues. CDR1 SGHDT and CDR2 YYEEEE come from the germline V gene. Trimming cost V 3 bases and J 0 bases, with 12 bases left between them.

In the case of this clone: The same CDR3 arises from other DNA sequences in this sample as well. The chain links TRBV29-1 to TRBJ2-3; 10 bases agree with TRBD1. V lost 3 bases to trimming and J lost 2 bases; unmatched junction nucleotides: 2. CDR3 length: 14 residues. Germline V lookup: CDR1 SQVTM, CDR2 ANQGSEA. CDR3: CSVEGQGYTDTQYF. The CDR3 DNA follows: TGCAGCGTTGAGGGACAGGGGTACACAGATACGCAGTATTTT.

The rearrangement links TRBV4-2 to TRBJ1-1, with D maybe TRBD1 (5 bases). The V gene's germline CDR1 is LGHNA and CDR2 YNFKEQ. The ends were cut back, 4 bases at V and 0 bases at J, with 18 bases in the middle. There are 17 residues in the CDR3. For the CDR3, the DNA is TGTGCCAGCAGCCCGGGTGTTGGGGGGGTCGTGAACACTGAAGCTTTCTTT. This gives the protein CASSPGVGGVVNTEAFF.

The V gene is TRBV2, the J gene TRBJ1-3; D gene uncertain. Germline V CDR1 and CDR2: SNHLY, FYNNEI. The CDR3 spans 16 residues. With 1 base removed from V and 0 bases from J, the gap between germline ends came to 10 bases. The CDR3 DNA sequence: TGTGCCAGCAGTGAAGTAAGAGTTACCTCTGGAAACACCATATATTTT. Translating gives CASSEVRVTSGNTIYF.

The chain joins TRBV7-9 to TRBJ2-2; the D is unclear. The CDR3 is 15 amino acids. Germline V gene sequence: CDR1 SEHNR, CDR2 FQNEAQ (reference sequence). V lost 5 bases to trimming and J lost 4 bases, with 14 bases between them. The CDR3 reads CASSLRVGPTGELFF. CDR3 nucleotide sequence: TGTGCCAGCAGCCTAAGGGTAGGGCCCACCGGGGAGCTGTTTTTT.

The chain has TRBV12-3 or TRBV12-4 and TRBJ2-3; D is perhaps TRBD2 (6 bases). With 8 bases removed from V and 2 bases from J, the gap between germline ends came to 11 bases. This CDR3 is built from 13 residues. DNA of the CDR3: TGTGCCAGCGGAAGGACTACCACAGATACGCAGTATTTT. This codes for CASGRTTTDTQYF.

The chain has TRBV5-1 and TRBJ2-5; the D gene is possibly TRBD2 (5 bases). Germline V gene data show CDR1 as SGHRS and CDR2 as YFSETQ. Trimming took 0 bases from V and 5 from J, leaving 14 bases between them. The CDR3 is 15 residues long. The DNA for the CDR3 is TGCGCCAGCAGCTTGGAGGCTAGCCGGAGGGAGACCCAGTACTTC. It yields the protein CASSLEASRRETQYF.

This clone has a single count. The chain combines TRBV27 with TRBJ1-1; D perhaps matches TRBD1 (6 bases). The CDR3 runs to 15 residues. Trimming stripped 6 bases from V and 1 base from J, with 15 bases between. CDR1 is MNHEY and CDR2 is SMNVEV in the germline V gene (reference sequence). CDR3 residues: CASRATGLGNTEAFF. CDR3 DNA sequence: TGTGCCAGCAGGGCTACAGGGTTGGGGAACACTGAAGCTTTCTTT.

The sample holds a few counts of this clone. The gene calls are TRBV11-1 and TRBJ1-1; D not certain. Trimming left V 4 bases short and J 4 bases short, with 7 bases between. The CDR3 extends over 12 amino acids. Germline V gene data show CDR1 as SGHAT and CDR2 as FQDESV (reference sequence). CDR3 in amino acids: CASSSRGTEAFF. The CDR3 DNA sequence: TGTGCCAGCAGCTCCCGGGGCACTGAAGCTTTCTTT. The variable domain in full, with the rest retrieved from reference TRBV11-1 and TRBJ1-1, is EAEVAQSPRYKITEKSQAVAFWCDPISGHATLYWYRQILGQGPELLVQFQDESVVDDSQLPKDRFSAERLKGVDSTLKIQPAELGDSAMYLCASSSRGTEAFFGQGTRLTVV.

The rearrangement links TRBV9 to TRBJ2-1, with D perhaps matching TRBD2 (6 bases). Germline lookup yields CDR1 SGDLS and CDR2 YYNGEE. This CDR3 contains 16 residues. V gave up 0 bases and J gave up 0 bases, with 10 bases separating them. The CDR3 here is CASSVVSGSSYNEQFF. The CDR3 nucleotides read TGTGCCAGCAGCGTAGTTAGCGGCAGCTCCTACAATGAGCAGTTCTTC.

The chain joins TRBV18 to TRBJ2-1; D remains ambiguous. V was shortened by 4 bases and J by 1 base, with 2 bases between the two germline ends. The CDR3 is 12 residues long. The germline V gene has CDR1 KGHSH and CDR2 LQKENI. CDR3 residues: CASSLSYNEQFF. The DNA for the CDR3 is TGTGCCAGCTCACTATCCTACAATGAGCAGTTCTTC.

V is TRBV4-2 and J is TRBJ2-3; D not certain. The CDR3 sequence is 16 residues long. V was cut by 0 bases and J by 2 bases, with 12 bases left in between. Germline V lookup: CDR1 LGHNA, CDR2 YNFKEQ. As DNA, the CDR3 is TGTGCCAGCAGCCAAGACCCCGGGCGATCCACAGATACGCAGTATTTT. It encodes CASSQDPGRSTDTQYF.

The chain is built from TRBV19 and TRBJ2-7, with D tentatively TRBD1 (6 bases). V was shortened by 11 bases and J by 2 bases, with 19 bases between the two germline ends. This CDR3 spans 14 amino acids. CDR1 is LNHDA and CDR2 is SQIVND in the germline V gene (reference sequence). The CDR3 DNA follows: TGTGCCGGCCACTCGGGACACCTACCCTACGAGCAGTACTTC. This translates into CAGHSGHLPYEQYF.

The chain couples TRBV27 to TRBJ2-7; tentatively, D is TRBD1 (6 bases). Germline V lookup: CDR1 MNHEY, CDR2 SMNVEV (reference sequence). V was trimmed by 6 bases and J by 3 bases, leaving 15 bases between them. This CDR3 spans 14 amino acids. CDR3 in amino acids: CASRTTGLRYEQYF. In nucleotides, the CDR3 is TGTGCCAGCAGGACCACAGGGCTACGCTACGAGCAGTACTTC.

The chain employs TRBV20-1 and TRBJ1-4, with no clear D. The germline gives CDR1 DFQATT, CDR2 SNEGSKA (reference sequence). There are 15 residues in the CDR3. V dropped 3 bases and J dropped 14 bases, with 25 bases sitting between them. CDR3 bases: TGCAGTGCTAGTTCCCCTGGGCCCGCTTTAGTTGGGCTGTTTTTT. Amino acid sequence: CSASSPGPALVGLFF.

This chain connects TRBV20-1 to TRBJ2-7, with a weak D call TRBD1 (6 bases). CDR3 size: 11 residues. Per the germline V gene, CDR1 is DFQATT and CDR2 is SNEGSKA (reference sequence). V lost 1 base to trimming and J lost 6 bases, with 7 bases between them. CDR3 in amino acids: CSARARGEQYF. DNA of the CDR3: TGCAGTGCTAGAGCCAGGGGCGAGCAGTACTTC.

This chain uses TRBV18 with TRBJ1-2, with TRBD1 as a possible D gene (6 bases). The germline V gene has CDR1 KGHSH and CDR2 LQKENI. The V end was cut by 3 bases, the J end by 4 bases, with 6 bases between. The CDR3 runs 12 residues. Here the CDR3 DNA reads TGTGCCAGCTCACCGGACAGCTATGGCTACACCTTC. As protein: CASSPDSYGYTF.

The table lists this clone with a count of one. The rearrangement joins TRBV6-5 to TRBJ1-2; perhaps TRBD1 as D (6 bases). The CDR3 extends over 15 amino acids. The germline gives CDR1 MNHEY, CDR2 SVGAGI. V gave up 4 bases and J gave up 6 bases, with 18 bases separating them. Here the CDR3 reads CASSLKVGGGNGYTF. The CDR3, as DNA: TGTGCCAGCAGTTTAAAGGTGGGGGGCGGCAATGGCTACACCTTC.